A single sample is the source of the 9 T cell receptor beta chains below, sequenced in a study of cytomegalovirus exposure and HLA in healthy donors. Both 60 Vbeta primers and 13 Jbeta primers went into the PCR. The data were produced by immunoSEQ multiplex PCR, yet TCRdb's version contains in-frame clones alone and is incomplete. Here the sample spans 200,000 to 250,000 clones, roughly 87% being singletons. Sequencing was done on a sample of PBMCs. These receptors originate from a woman aged 40-49 years in good health and CMV-seropositive.

Worth noting for this clone: Distinct nucleotide sequences in the sample also encode this CDR3. The chain combines TRBV5-1 with TRBJ2-1; 9 bases agree with TRBD1. This CDR3 contains 15 residues. Germline trimming cut 0 bases from V and 2 bases from J; bases unmatched to any gene: 0. Germline CDR1 SGHRS, CDR2 YFSETQ. Here the CDR3 DNA reads TGCGCCAGCAGCTTGGGACAGGGGGCCTACAATGAGCAGTTCTTC. Residues: CASSLGQGAYNEQFF.

There are a few counts of this clone. The chain couples TRBV19 to TRBJ2-1; D may be TRBD2 (5 bases). CDR3 length: 15 residues. Deletions cut 3 bases from V and 4 bases from J, with 13 bases between. CDR1 LNHDA and CDR2 SQIVND come from the germline V gene (reference sequence). The CDR3 here is CASSILGVGYNEQFF. CDR3 DNA: TGTGCCAGTAGTATCCTCGGGGTAGGGTACAATGAGCAGTTCTTC.

This chain links TRBV5-1 with TRBJ2-7, with TRBD2 matching over 10 bases. The germline V gene encodes CDR1 SGHRS and CDR2 YFSETQ. Trimming took 3 bases from V and 3 from J; bases not matched to a gene: 6. The CDR3 loop spans 15 amino acids. In nucleotides, the CDR3 is TGCGCCAGCAGCTCCGGACTAGCGGATGTCTACGAGCAGTACTTC. This codes for CASSSGLADVYEQYF.

The rearrangement links TRBV5-1 to TRBJ1-2, with D unresolved. The germline V gene encodes CDR1 SGHRS and CDR2 YFSETQ. The V end was cut by 4 bases, the J end by 0 bases, with 19 bases between. There are 17 residues in the CDR3. The CDR3 loop is CASSGTARGQPNYGYTF. The CDR3 nucleotides are TGCGCCAGCAGCGGAACCGCTCGGGGTCAACCTAACTATGGCTACACCTTC.

This clone was detected once. The chain is built from TRBV4-3 and TRBJ2-7; 7 bases fit TRBD2. CDR1 LGHNA and CDR2 YSLEER come from the germline V gene. V shed 4 bases and J 0 bases; nucleotides not matched to a gene: 6. The CDR3 runs 15 residues. CDR3 nucleotide sequence: TGCGCCAGCAGCCGAAGCGGGGACTTCTCCTACGAGCAGTACTTC. Amino acid sequence: CASSRSGDFSYEQYF.

This clone was detected a few times. The J gene is TRBJ2-5, the V gene TRBV11-2; D is possibly TRBD2 (5 bases). V lost 0 bases, J lost 5 bases, and 10 bases lay in between. Germline V lookup: CDR1 SGHAT, CDR2 FQNNGV. This CDR3 spans 14 amino acids. The CDR3 sequence is CASSLERVAETQYF. The CDR3 region has the DNA TGTGCCAGCAGCTTAGAACGGGTAGCGGAGACCCAGTACTTC.

The rearrangement uses TRBV19 and TRBJ1-5; TRBD1 might be the D (5 bases). Trimming removed 6 bases at V and 5 bases at J, with 20 bases between. The germline V gene encodes CDR1 LNHDA and CDR2 SQIVND (reference sequence). The CDR3 is made up of 16 amino acids. CDR3 sequence: CASSLFKGRSDQPQHF. CDR3 coding DNA: TGTGCCAGTAGCCTGTTTAAGGGGAGGTCGGATCAGCCCCAGCATTTT.

The chain employs TRBV9 and TRBJ1-2; 8 bases match TRBD1. The J segment lost 6 bases and the V segment lost 3 bases, leaving 4 bases of the junction unmatched. The CDR3 extends over 13 amino acids. Per the germline V gene, CDR1 is SGDLS and CDR2 is YYNGEE. CDR3 region: CASSARQGNGYTF. The CDR3 coding sequence is TGTGCCAGCAGCGCCCGACAGGGGAATGGCTACACCTTC.

The V and J genes are TRBV6-5 and TRBJ2-2; D may be TRBD1 (6 bases). Germline CDR1 is MNHEY and CDR2 is SVGAGI. V was clipped by 7 bases and J by 2 bases, with 11 bases between them. The CDR3 consists of 14 residues. CDR3 sequence reads: CASTGTPNTGELFF. DNA for the CDR3: TGTGCCAGCACCGGGACACCTAACACCGGGGAGCTGTTTTTT.